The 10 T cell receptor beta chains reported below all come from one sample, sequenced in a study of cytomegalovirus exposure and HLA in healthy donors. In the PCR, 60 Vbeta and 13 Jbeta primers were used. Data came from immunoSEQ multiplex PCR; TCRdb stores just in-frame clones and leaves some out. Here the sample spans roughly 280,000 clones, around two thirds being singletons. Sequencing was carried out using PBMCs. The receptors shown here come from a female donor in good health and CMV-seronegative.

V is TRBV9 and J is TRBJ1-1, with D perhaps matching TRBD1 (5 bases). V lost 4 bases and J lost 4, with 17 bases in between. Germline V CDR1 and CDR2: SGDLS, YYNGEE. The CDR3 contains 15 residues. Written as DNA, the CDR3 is TGTGCCAGCAGCCCTGGGCCCCCGGGGGGCACTGAAGCTTTCTTT. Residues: CASSPGPPGGTEAFF.

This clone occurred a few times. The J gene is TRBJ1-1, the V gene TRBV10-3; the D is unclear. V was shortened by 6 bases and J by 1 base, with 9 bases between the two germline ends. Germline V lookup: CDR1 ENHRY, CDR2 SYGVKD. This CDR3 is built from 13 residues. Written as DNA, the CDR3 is TGTGCCATCAGGCCACGGGGGAACACTGAAGCTTTCTTT. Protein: CAIRPRGNTEAFF.

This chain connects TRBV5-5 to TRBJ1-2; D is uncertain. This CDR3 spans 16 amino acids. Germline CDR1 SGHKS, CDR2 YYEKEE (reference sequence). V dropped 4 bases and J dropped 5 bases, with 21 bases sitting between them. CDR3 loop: CASSPDRGSRGYGYTF. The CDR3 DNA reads TGTGCCAGCAGCCCAGATCGGGGTTCACGAGGGTATGGCTACACCTTC.

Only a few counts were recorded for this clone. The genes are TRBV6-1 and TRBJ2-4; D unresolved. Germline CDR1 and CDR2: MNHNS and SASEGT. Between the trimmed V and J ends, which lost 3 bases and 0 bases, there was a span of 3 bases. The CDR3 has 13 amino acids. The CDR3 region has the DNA TGTGCCAGCAGTGACCTAGCCAAAAACATTCAGTACTTC. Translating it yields CASSDLAKNIQYF.

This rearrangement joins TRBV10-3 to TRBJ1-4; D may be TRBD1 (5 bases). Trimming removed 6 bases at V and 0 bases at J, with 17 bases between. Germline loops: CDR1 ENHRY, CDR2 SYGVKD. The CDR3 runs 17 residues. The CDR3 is CAIRRVQVSTTNEKLFF. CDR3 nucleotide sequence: TGTGCCATCAGGAGAGTACAGGTCTCCACAACTAATGAAAAACTGTTTTTT.

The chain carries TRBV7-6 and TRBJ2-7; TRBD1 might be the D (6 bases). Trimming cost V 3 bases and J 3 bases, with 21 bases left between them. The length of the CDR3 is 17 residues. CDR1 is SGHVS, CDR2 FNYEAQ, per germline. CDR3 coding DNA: TGTGCCAGCAGCTTGCCAACCGGGACACCACTCTTCTACGAGCAGTACTTC. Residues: CASSLPTGTPLFYEQYF.

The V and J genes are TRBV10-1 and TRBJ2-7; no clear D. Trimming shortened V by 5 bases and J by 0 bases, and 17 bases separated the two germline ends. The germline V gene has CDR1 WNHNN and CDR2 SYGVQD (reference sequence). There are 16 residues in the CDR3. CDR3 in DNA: TGCGCCAGCAGTCCAACCGCCGGGTCCCCCTCCTACGAGCAGTACTTC. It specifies CASSPTAGSPSYEQYF.

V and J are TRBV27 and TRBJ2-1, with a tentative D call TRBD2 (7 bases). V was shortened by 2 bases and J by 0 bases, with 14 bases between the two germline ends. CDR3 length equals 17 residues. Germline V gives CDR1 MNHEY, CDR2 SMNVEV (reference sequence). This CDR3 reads CASSLRPGEGSYNEQFF. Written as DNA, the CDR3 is TGTGCCAGCAGTTTACGGCCAGGGGAGGGCTCCTACAATGAGCAGTTCTTC.

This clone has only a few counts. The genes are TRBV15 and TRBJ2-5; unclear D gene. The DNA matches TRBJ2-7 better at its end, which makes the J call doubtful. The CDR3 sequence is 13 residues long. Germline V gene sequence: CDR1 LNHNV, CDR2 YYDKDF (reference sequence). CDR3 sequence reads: CATSRVPSYEQYF. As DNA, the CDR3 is TGTGCCACCAGCAGAGTGCCTTCCTACGAGCAGTACTTC.

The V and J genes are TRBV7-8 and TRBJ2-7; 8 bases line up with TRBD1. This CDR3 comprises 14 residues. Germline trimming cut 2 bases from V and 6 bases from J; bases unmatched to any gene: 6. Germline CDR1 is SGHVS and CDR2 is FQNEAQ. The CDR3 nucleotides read TGTGCCAGCAGCTTATCCAGGGGGCAAGGCGAGCAGTACTTC. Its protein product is CASSLSRGQGEQYF. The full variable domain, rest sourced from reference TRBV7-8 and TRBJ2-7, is GAGVSQSPRYKVAKRGQDVALRCDPISGHVSLFWYQQALGQGPEFLTYFQNEAQLDKSGLPSDRFFAERPEGSVSTLKIQRTQQEDSAVYLCASSLSRGQGEQYFGPGTRLTVT.